This T cell receptor (beta chain) is drawn from a study of low-dose radiotherapy and immunotherapy resistance in tumors. Both TCRalpha and TCRbeta chains were reverse transcribed with V-gene-specific primers. Over roughly 19 PCR cycles, TCRs were amplified from a constant-region primer and V-primer adapter. A single record per CDR3 protein comes from TCRdb applying MiXCR to the reads. This sample has some 94,000 distinct CDR3 sequences, with more than 20% found just once. This clonotype has ten or more counts. The CDR3 totals 11 residues. CDR1 DFQATT and CDR2 SNEGSKA come from the germline V gene (reference sequence). V dropped 3 bases and J dropped 12 bases, with 12 bases sitting between them. The time point here: after trial treatment. Regarding treatment: LDRT plus nivolumab, ipilimumab, low-dose cyclophosphamide and aspirin (RACIN trial).

This specimen consisted of PBMCs, obtained after low-dose radiotherapy plus immunotherapy. This TCR derives from a female donor with ovarian cancer. The chain couples TRBV20-1 to TRBJ1-3; perhaps TRBD1 as D (5 bases). This CDR3 is CSASPGYDIYF. The CDR3 coding sequence is TGCAGTGCTAGCCCAGGGTACGACATATATTTT.